This TCR beta chain emerged from a study of blood T cell repertoires in COVID-19. As for the study in general: T cells, B-cell-depleted T cells, or PBMCs supplied cDNA or gDNA.

The table came from immunoSEQ multiplex PCR; TCRdb's copy has only in-frame clones and leaves some out. The data contain 250,000 to 300,000 clones, around 86% of them singletons. Two negative PCRs, clearance, or symptom resolution had been documented for recovered Cohort 3 donors. After removal of 4 bases from V and 8 bases from J, the junction contained 9 bases not matched to a gene. CDR1 is LGHNA, CDR2 YSLEER, per germline. The CDR3 has 15 residues. This chain joins TRBV4-3 and TRBJ1-4, with 8 bases aligning to TRBD1. The specimen was PBMCs or T cells enriched from blood (not recorded which). The receptor comes from a woman between 35 and 50 years old who had recovered from COVID-19. CDR3 sequence (DNA): TGCGCCAGCAGCCCAAGAAGGACAGGGCGGGAAAAACTGTTTTTT. This sequence encodes CASSPRRTGREKLFF.